These 32 T cell receptor beta chains share one sample of origin, sequenced in a study of blood T cell repertoires in COVID-19. The method was immunoSEQ multiplex PCR; TCRdb's version includes in-frame clones alone and lacks a portion of them. The data show about 340,000 clones, with 65% to 85% seen just once and 2.5% to 3% held by the top ten. What was sequenced was peripheral blood. The source is a man younger than 45 with active or convalescent COVID-19.

The rearrangement links TRBV19 to TRBJ2-7; D possibly corresponds to TRBD1 (5 bases). This CDR3 has 16 residues. Trimming stripped 1 base from V and 1 base from J, with 14 bases between. The V gene's germline CDR1 is LNHDA and CDR2 SQIVND (reference sequence). CDR3 DNA: TGTGCCAGTAGTATAGTTGGGCGACAGTCTTCCTACGAGCAGTACTTC. Protein: CASSIVGRQSSYEQYF. Looking up the rest from reference TRBV19 and TRBJ2-7 gives the full variable domain: DGGITQSPKYLFRKEGQNVTLSCEQNLNHDAMYWYRQDPGQGLRLIYYSQIVNDFQKGDIAEGYSVSREKKESFPLTVTSAQKNPTAFYLCASSIVGRQSSYEQYFGPGTRLTVT.

This sequence joins TRBV3-1 (or the pseudogene TRBV3-2) and TRBJ2-1, with D tentatively TRBD2 (6 bases). V was shortened by 3 bases and J by 9 bases, with 12 bases between the two germline ends. This CDR3 region has 13 residues. CDR1 is LGHDT and CDR2 is YNNKEL in the germline V gene (reference sequence). CDR3 DNA sequence: TGTGCCAGCAGCCAGGGCTTGGGGGGTGAGCAGTTCTTC. Amino acid sequence: CASSQGLGGEQFF.

The genes are TRBV30 and TRBJ1-1; 10 positions match TRBD1. This CDR3 has 16 residues. V trimming: 4 bases; J trimming: 4 bases; junction bases outside the gene matches: 12. Germline V gene lookup returns CDR1 GTSNPN and CDR2 SVGIG (reference sequence). Written as DNA, the CDR3 is TGTGCCTGGATCCCCCCCTCGACAGGGGGCATCACTGAAGCTTTCTTT. As protein: CAWIPPSTGGITEAFF.

V usage is TRBV9 and J usage is TRBJ2-1, with TRBD1 identical over 7 bases. Germline V gene data show CDR1 as SGDLS and CDR2 as YYNGEE. V lost 2 bases and J lost 1; bases outside the gene matches: 3. The CDR3 runs to 15 residues. The CDR3 here is CASSVRGQSYNEQFF. CDR3 coding DNA: TGTGCCAGCAGCGTTAGGGGACAGTCCTACAATGAGCAGTTCTTC.

The chain couples TRBV9 to TRBJ2-5, with no clear D. Germline assignment: CDR1 SGDLS and CDR2 YYNGEE. The CDR3 runs 14 residues. Trimming cost V 0 bases and J 3 bases, with 9 bases left between them. The CDR3 nucleotides are TGTGCCAGCAGCGTAGACTACCGGGAAGAGACCCAGTACTTC. Its protein is CASSVDYREETQYF. Complete variable domain (other parts from reference TRBV9 and TRBJ2-5): DSGVTQTPKHLITATGQRVTLRCSPRSGDLSVYWYQQSLDQGLQFLIQYYNGEERAKGNILERFSAQQFPDLHSELNLSSLELGDSALYFCASSVDYREETQYFGPGTRLLVL.

V usage is TRBV18 and J usage is TRBJ2-7; no clear D gene. CDR3 size: 17 residues. Germline assignment: CDR1 KGHSH and CDR2 LQKENI. V gave up 1 base and J gave up 4 bases, with 20 bases separating them. The chain's CDR3 is CASSPRVPGSSPYEQYF. CDR3 coding DNA: TGTGCCAGCTCACCACGCGTCCCAGGTTCTTCTCCTTACGAGCAGTACTTC.

V usage is TRBV20-1 and J usage is TRBJ1-1, with 7 bases aligning to TRBD1. The ends lost 8 bases at V and 3 bases at J; junction bases unmatched: 3. Germline V gene sequence: CDR1 DFQATT, CDR2 SNEGSKA (reference sequence). The CDR3 is 11 residues long. The CDR3 spells CSRGRDTEAFF. CDR3 coding DNA: TGCAGTAGGGGGCGGGACACTGAAGCTTTCTTT.

The V call is TRBV30, the J call TRBJ2-5; 8 bases are shared with TRBD1. CDR1 GTSNPN and CDR2 SVGIG come from the germline V gene (reference sequence). The CDR3 consists of 13 residues. With V trimmed by 3 bases and J by 4 bases, 4 bases remained unmatched. The CDR3 DNA is TGTGCCTGGAGGGACGGACAGGGAGAGACCCAGTACTTC. Translating gives CAWRDGQGETQYF.

The chain carries TRBV3-1 (or the pseudogene TRBV3-2) and TRBJ1-2; D gene ambiguous. V lost 1 base to trimming and J lost 8 bases, with 17 bases between them. The CDR3 spans 15 residues. Germline CDR1 reads LGHDT; CDR2 reads YNNKEL (reference sequence). In nucleotides, the CDR3 is TGTGCCAGCAGCCAAGTCTATGAGGGATCAGGCGGCTACACCTTC. This translates into CASSQVYEGSGGYTF.

V is TRBV7-2 and J is TRBJ2-3; D call uncertain. Germline-derived CDR1 and CDR2 are SGHTA and FQGNSA. V lost 1 base to trimming and J lost 3 bases, with 14 bases between them. The CDR3 is 16 amino acids. In DNA, the CDR3 is TGTGCCAGCAGCTTAGGTATTAGCCGGATTACAGATACGCAGTATTTT. It encodes CASSLGISRITDTQYF.

V is TRBV5-1 and J is TRBJ2-5; 12 bases match TRBD2. The CDR3 runs to 16 residues. V was pared by 4 bases and J by 5 bases, with 9 bases of the junction left unmatched. In germline, CDR1 is SGHRS, CDR2 YFSETQ. The CDR3 region is CASSHELAGGRETQYF. CDR3 DNA: TGCGCCAGCAGCCACGAGCTAGCGGGGGGGCGTGAGACCCAGTACTTC. The full variable domain, completed using reference TRBV5-1 and TRBJ2-5, is KAGVTQTPRYLIKTRGQQVTLSCSPISGHRSVSWYQQTPGQGLQFLFEYFSETQRNKGNFPGRFSGRQFSNSRSEMNVSTLELGDSALYLCASSHELAGGRETQYFGPGTRLLVL.

This chain joins TRBV7-9 and TRBJ1-4; D is possibly TRBD1 (6 bases). V dropped 6 bases and J dropped 3 bases, with 8 bases sitting between them. Germline-derived CDR1 and CDR2 are SEHNR and FQNEAQ (reference sequence). This CDR3 region has 13 residues. CDR3 protein: CASRWTANEKLFF. In DNA, the CDR3 is TGTGCCAGCAGGTGGACAGCTAATGAAAAACTGTTTTTT.

This clone appeared a few times. This chain uses TRBV7-9 with TRBJ2-7; possible D gene TRBD2, 6 bases. The length of the CDR3 is 15 residues. Trimming left V 0 bases short and J 4 bases short, with 13 bases between. Germline CDR1 is SEHNR and CDR2 is FQNEAQ (reference sequence). The CDR3 reads CASSLAEGSRYEQYF. CDR3 nucleotide sequence: TGTGCCAGCAGCTTAGCGGAGGGTAGTCGGTACGAGCAGTACTTC.

The rearrangement joins TRBV5-1 to TRBJ2-3; a possible D gene is TRBD2 (6 bases). Germline V gene data show CDR1 as SGHRS and CDR2 as YFSETQ. Trimming left V 0 bases short and J 4 bases short, with 18 bases between. The CDR3 spans 17 residues. DNA for the CDR3: TGCGCCAGCAGCTTGGCACCTCCGGCCTCGGGAGCAGATACGCAGTATTTT. This gives the protein CASSLAPPASGADTQYF.

J is TRBJ2-1 and V is TRBV3-1 (or the pseudogene TRBV3-2); 9 bases line up with TRBD1. V gave up 5 bases and J gave up 2 bases; unmatched junction bases: 4. Germline values: CDR1 LGHDT, CDR2 YNNKEL (reference sequence). This CDR3 contains 15 residues. The CDR3 DNA sequence: TGTGCCAGCAGCTCCGGGACAGGGACCTACAATGAGCAGTTCTTC. Translated, it gives CASSSGTGTYNEQFF.

V gene TRBV7-8 combines with J gene TRBJ2-3; 12 nucleotides match TRBD2. J was trimmed by 6 bases and V by 5 bases; bases with no gene match: 6. This CDR3 has 15 amino acids. Germline assignment: CDR1 SGHVS and CDR2 FQNEAQ. In nucleotides, the CDR3 is TGTGCCAGCAGCCCGAGACTAGCGGGAGTGGATACGCAGTATTTT. Protein: CASSPRLAGVDTQYF.

The gene calls are TRBV5-4 and TRBJ1-4, with D maybe TRBD1 (5 bases). This CDR3 is 16 amino acids long. Germline lookup yields CDR1 SGHNT and CDR2 YYREEE (reference sequence). Trimming shortened V by 0 bases and J by 7 bases, and 16 bases separated the two germline ends. Written as DNA, the CDR3 is TGTGCCAGCAGCTTGGCCCCGACAGATCCCCTTGAAAAACTGTTTTTT. Translating gives CASSLAPTDPLEKLFF.

The V call is TRBV7-2, the J call TRBJ1-3, with 7 bases fitting TRBD1. The trim removed 6 bases at V and 0 bases at J, leaving 5 bases unmatched. The CDR3 runs 15 residues. Germline V CDR1 and CDR2: SGHTA, FQGNSA. The DNA of the CDR3 is TGTGCCAGCAGATACGGGACAGCCTCTGGAAACACCATATATTTT. This encodes CASRYGTASGNTIYF.

V gene TRBV30 combines with J gene TRBJ1-1; D is unclear. The CDR3 runs 12 residues. V lost 5 bases, J lost 4 bases, and 11 bases lay in between. The germline gives CDR1 GTSNPN, CDR2 SVGIG (reference sequence). CDR3 coding DNA: TGTGCCTGGGCGAGGGCGGGCACTGAAGCTTTCTTT. This translates into CAWARAGTEAFF.

The J gene is TRBJ1-1, the V gene TRBV19; D gene ambiguous. The CDR3 runs to 13 residues. Germline loops: CDR1 LNHDA, CDR2 SQIVND (reference sequence). V was shortened by 5 bases and J by 2 bases, with 9 bases between the two germline ends. In nucleotides, the CDR3 is TGTGCCAGTAGTCCGAAGAGCAACACTGAAGCTTTCTTT. It yields the protein CASSPKSNTEAFF.

The chain uses TRBV28 and TRBJ1-4; a possible D gene is TRBD1 (6 bases). The CDR3 is made up of 18 amino acids. V shed 7 bases and J shed 2 bases, with 23 bases lying between them. CDR1 MDHEN and CDR2 SYDVKM come from the germline V gene. The CDR3 loop reads CASKQPQARTETNEKLFF. The CDR3 DNA reads as TGTGCCAGCAAACAACCCCAAGCTAGGACAGAGACTAATGAAAAACTGTTTTTT.

The chain joins TRBV11-2 to TRBJ2-3, with D perhaps TRBD2 (6 bases). V lost 4 bases and J 2 bases, leaving 16 bases between the germline ends. CDR3 size: 16 residues. Germline CDR1 SGHAT, CDR2 FQNNGV. The CDR3: CASSSRRTTLTDTQYF. Here the CDR3 DNA reads TGTGCCAGCAGCTCACGCAGGACTACCCTCACAGATACGCAGTATTTT.

The chain combines TRBV6-2 or TRBV6-3 with TRBJ1-5; possible D gene TRBD1, 6 bases. The CDR3 covers 19 residues. Between the trimmed V and J ends, which lost 0 bases and 4 bases, there was a span of 22 bases. In germline, CDR1 is MNHEY, CDR2 SVGEGT. The CDR3 region has the DNA TGTGCCAGCAGTTACTCTTACGCATCCAGGGGTGCATGGAATCAGCCCCAGCATTTT. Amino acid sequence: CASSYSYASRGAWNQPQHF.

This clone has a single count. V gene TRBV12-3 or TRBV12-4 combines with J gene TRBJ2-7; no clear D gene. Trimming cost V 4 bases and J 5 bases, with 12 bases left between them. This CDR3 comprises 13 residues. In DNA, the CDR3 is TGTGCCAGCAGTTCCCGGGTCTCTAACGAGCAGTACTTC. Its protein product is CASSSRVSNEQYF.

The chain combines TRBV7-2 with TRBJ2-7, with D unresolved. V shed 4 bases and J shed 9 bases, with 16 bases lying between them. Germline V gives CDR1 SGHTA, CDR2 FQGNSA. This CDR3 is 13 amino acids long. In nucleotides, the CDR3 is TGTGCCAGCAGCTACCTCCAGGCCCCCAGGCAGTACTTC. Amino acid sequence: CASSYLQAPRQYF.

This clone was counted only a few times. This sequence joins TRBV27 and TRBJ2-1; D uncertain. Germline V gives CDR1 MNHEY, CDR2 SMNVEV (reference sequence). V lost 1 base to trimming and J lost 0 bases, with 7 bases between them. The CDR3 has 15 amino acids. The CDR3 sequence: CASSLFPSSYNEQFF. The DNA of the CDR3 is TGTGCCAGCAGTTTATTCCCGAGCTCCTACAATGAGCAGTTCTTC.

The V and J genes are TRBV7-8 and TRBJ1-2, with 9 bases aligning to TRBD1. This CDR3 has 14 amino acids. V was clipped by 4 bases and J by 5 bases; unmatched bases: 5. Germline V CDR1 and CDR2: SGHVS, FQNEAQ. Here the CDR3 reads CASSSSGTGYGYTF. DNA of the CDR3: TGTGCCAGCAGCTCCTCCGGGACAGGGTATGGCTACACCTTC.

CDR3 amino acids: CASSSPGLAGPGELFF. DNA for the CDR3: TGTGCCAGCAGCTCCCCGGGACTAGCGGGGCCCGGGGAGCTGTTTTTT. V gene TRBV7-3 combines with J gene TRBJ2-2, with 13 positions matching TRBD2. Germline V gene sequence: CDR1 SGHTA, CDR2 FQGTGA. The CDR3 extends over 16 amino acids. After removal of 4 bases from V and 6 bases from J, the junction contained 5 bases not matched to a gene.

V usage is TRBV10-3 and J usage is TRBJ2-7, with TRBD2 matching 9 bases. After removal of 5 bases from V and 5 bases from J, the junction contained 1 base not matched to a gene. The germline gives CDR1 ENHRY, CDR2 SYGVKD. The CDR3 extends over 12 amino acids. The CDR3 sequence is CAISRTSDEQYF. The CDR3 DNA sequence: TGTGCCATCAGTCGGACTAGCGACGAGCAGTACTTC.

The chain recombines TRBV18 with TRBJ2-2; tentative D call: TRBD1 (6 bases). CDR1 and CDR2 (germline): KGHSH, LQKENI. With 1 base removed from V and 2 bases from J, the gap between germline ends came to 11 bases. CDR3 length: 16 amino acids. Here the CDR3 DNA reads TGTGCCAGCTCACCACAGAAGGGACACAACACCGGGGAGCTGTTTTTT. This codes for CASSPQKGHNTGELFF.

This chain connects TRBV7-3 to TRBJ2-3, with D possibly matching TRBD2 (6 bases). This CDR3 spans 15 amino acids. Germline assignment: CDR1 SGHTA and CDR2 FQGTGA. V dropped 6 bases and J dropped 2 bases, with 15 bases sitting between them. The CDR3 here is CASSVGSGTTDTQYF. CDR3 DNA: TGTGCCAGCAGTGTAGGTAGCGGAACCACAGATACGCAGTATTTT.

The chain couples TRBV6-2 or TRBV6-3 to TRBJ1-1; TRBD1 agrees at 7 bases. The germline gives CDR1 MNHEY, CDR2 SVGEGT. V was clipped by 2 bases and J by 3 bases; unmatched bases: 12. This CDR3 is 17 amino acids long. CDR3 region: CASSYTQRGRRYTEAFF. As DNA, the CDR3 is TGTGCCAGCAGTTACACACAGAGGGGGCGAAGGTACACTGAAGCTTTCTTT.